This T cell receptor beta chain was observed in a study of shared T cell receptors in the human thymus (dated by TCRdb to the early 2020s). Looking at the study overall: The study investigated the way shared, self-reactive T-cell receptor alpha chains are produced in the human thymus.

The germline V gene encodes CDR1 LGHNA and CDR2 YSLEER. Deletion took 0 bases off V and 4 bases off J, with a span of 11 bases between the germline ends. From the cysteine up to the phenylalanine, the CDR3 has a length of 15 residues. Only CDR3 DNA is held: 45 bases, read in frame from base 1. Receptors were amplified or captured by the immunoSEQ multiplex PCR assay. TCRdb's version of the immuneACCESS table is confined to in-frame rearrangements and falls short of the full clone set. An unresolved V gene accounts for under half of the shortfall where checked; the remainder is of unknown origin. Here the sample has a few hundred thousand clones; over 90% occur a single time. Clones ranked in the top ten supply about 0.02% of the sample. A note on this clone: The specificity of this receptor is unknown. Base qualities are not at hand, and no much larger clone is one base apart.

Input material: thymocytes. The V and J segments used are TRBV4-3 and TRBJ2-3; TRBD2 is perhaps the D gene, given 6 matching bases. This receptor was taken from a human donor. The nucleotides are TGCGCCAGCAGCCAAGATGGAGGGTCCGCAGATACGCAGTATTTT. The translation is CASSQDGGSADTQYF.